Following are 22 T cell receptor beta chains from one sample sequenced in a study of T cell clones after liver transplantation. The protocol was immunoSEQ multiplex PCR, while the TCRdb copy is restricted to in-frame clones and leaves out a portion. The sample records under 150,000 clones, 90% being singletons. Sequenced material: CD4+ T cells from blood, taken 12 months after liver transplant. The source is a human patient who received a liver transplant. The graft donor may account for some of the T cells.

This clone showed up just a few times. The chain couples TRBV18 to TRBJ1-1; D ambiguous. V lost 0 bases and J 0 bases, leaving 8 bases between the germline ends. Germline assignment: CDR1 KGHSH and CDR2 LQKENI. The CDR3 loop spans 15 amino acids. The CDR3 sequence is CASSPPGGMNTEAFF. As DNA, the CDR3 is TGTGCCAGCTCACCACCGGGAGGTATGAACACTGAAGCTTTCTTT.

The chain links TRBV2 to TRBJ2-5; D gene ambiguous. The germline V gene encodes CDR1 SNHLY and CDR2 FYNNEI. Trimming shortened V by 4 bases and J by 1 base, and 7 bases separated the two germline ends. The CDR3 spans 13 residues. CDR3 sequence reads: CASSGDFQETQYF. The CDR3 region has the DNA TGTGCCAGCAGTGGGGATTTCCAAGAGACCCAGTACTTC.

The CDR3 is CASSPNGGNYEQYF. The CDR3 nucleotides are TGTGCCAGCTCACCCAACGGGGGGAACTACGAGCAGTACTTC. The chain uses TRBV18 and TRBJ2-7, with 7 bases fitting TRBD2. The V and J ends lost 3 bases and 3 bases, in that order; junction bases with no gene match: 5. This CDR3 comprises 14 residues. Germline V gene lookup returns CDR1 KGHSH and CDR2 LQKENI.

There are a few counts of this clone. This rearrangement joins TRBV9 to TRBJ1-5; D gene uncertain. CDR3 length: 14 residues. Germline CDR1 is SGDLS and CDR2 is YYNGEE. Trimming left V 0 bases short and J 3 bases short, with 7 bases between. The CDR3: CASSVAPVNQPQHF. For the CDR3, the DNA is TGTGCCAGCAGCGTAGCTCCAGTCAATCAGCCCCAGCATTTT.

The chain uses TRBV5-4 and TRBJ2-7; 8 bases line up with TRBD2. CDR1 and CDR2 (germline): SGHNT, YYREEE (reference sequence). The V gene end was trimmed by 4 bases and the J gene end by 1 base; junction bases not matched to a gene: 10. This CDR3 spans 16 amino acids. The CDR3 region has the DNA TGTGCCAGCAGCCCGGGGGGGCTGCCGAAGTCCTACGAGCAGTACTTC. Its translation: CASSPGGLPKSYEQYF.

To note about this clone: In the same sample, other DNA sequences code for this CDR3. The V call is TRBV19, the J call TRBJ2-3; 14 bases map to TRBD2. This CDR3 is 17 amino acids long. Germline loops: CDR1 LNHDA, CDR2 SQIVND (reference sequence). V trimming: 5 bases; J trimming: 2 bases; junction bases outside the gene matches: 6. CDR3 residues: CASSSGTSGRSTDTQYF. The CDR3 coding sequence is TGTGCCAGTAGTTCGGGGACTAGCGGGAGATCCACAGATACGCAGTATTTT.

The rearrangement joins TRBV6-5 to TRBJ2-1; 7 bases fit TRBD2. Per the germline V gene, CDR1 is MNHEY and CDR2 is SVGAGI. CDR3 length equals 12 residues. J was trimmed by 7 bases and V by 10 bases; bases with no gene match: 7. The CDR3 region has the DNA TGTGCCACCTGGTTCGGGGGGAATGAGCAGTTCTTC. It yields the protein CATWFGGNEQFF.

The chain has TRBV5-6 and TRBJ1-2, with 7 bases aligning to TRBD1. The CDR3 has 16 residues. The trim removed 4 bases at V and 5 bases at J, leaving 14 bases unmatched. Germline V gene lookup returns CDR1 SGHDT and CDR2 YYEEEE. Here the CDR3 reads CASSSLTGSSEYGYTF. In DNA, the CDR3 is TGTGCCAGCAGCAGCCTGACAGGGTCCTCTGAATATGGCTACACCTTC.

V and J are TRBV28 and TRBJ2-7; maybe TRBD2 (6 bases). This CDR3 has 14 residues. Germline loops: CDR1 MDHEN, CDR2 SYDVKM. V shed 6 bases and J shed 0 bases, with 12 bases lying between them. CDR3 sequence (DNA): TGTGCCAGCAGAGGAGGGACCACCTCCTACGAGCAGTACTTC. Its translation: CASRGGTTSYEQYF.

V usage is TRBV19 and J usage is TRBJ2-5; 9 positions agree with TRBD1. CDR3 size: 15 residues. V trimming: 3 bases; J trimming: 5 bases; junction bases outside the gene matches: 7. Germline loops: CDR1 LNHDA, CDR2 SQIVND (reference sequence). CDR3 DNA sequence: TGTGCCAGTAGTATCCTACAGGGGGCCGGGGAGACCCAGTACTTC. This gives the protein CASSILQGAGETQYF. Filled out from reference TRBV19 and TRBJ2-5, the complete variable domain reads DGGITQSPKYLFRKEGQNVTLSCEQNLNHDAMYWYRQDPGQGLRLIYYSQIVNDFQKGDIAEGYSVSREKKESFPLTVTSAQKNPTAFYLCASSILQGAGETQYFGPGTRLLVL.

A word on this clone: This same CDR3 is encoded by further DNA sequences in the sample. This chain joins TRBV2 and TRBJ2-2, with TRBD2 matching 7 bases. V shed 5 bases, J shed 3 bases, and the junction held 6 bases outside the gene matches. Germline CDR1 and CDR2: SNHLY and FYNNEI. This CDR3 contains 15 residues. The CDR3 DNA sequence: TGTGCCAGCAGTCTGGAGCGGGGTGACACCGGGGAGCTGTTTTTT. It specifies CASSLERGDTGELFF.

The chain has TRBV11-3 and TRBJ1-3; D not certain. Per germline, CDR1 SGHNT and CDR2 YENEEA. The ends were cut back, 5 bases at V and 0 bases at J, with 14 bases in the middle. The CDR3 runs to 16 residues. In nucleotides, the CDR3 is TGTGCCAGCAGCCAGCGGTCTCAGACCTCTGGAAACACCATATATTTT. Amino acid sequence: CASSQRSQTSGNTIYF.

The genes are TRBV5-1 and TRBJ2-7; 10 nucleotides align to TRBD1. The length of the CDR3 is 14 residues. Germline V gene data show CDR1 as SGHRS and CDR2 as YFSETQ. The ends lost 5 bases at V and 1 base at J; junction bases unmatched: 3. The CDR3 DNA reads as TGCGCCAGCAGTGGACAGGGGGTATCCTACGAGCAGTACTTC. Translating it yields CASSGQGVSYEQYF.

The CDR3 DNA is TGTGCCAGCAGCGTAGAGGCGGGAGCTACCTACGAGCAGTACTTC. It encodes CASSVEAGATYEQYF. The rearrangement uses TRBV9 and TRBJ2-7; 7 bases align to TRBD2. CDR3 length equals 15 residues. Germline V gene lookup returns CDR1 SGDLS and CDR2 YYNGEE. The ends lost 0 bases at V and 2 bases at J; junction bases unmatched: 5. Based on the CDR3 plus reference TRBV9 and TRBJ2-7, the full variable domain is DSGVTQTPKHLITATGQRVTLRCSPRSGDLSVYWYQQSLDQGLQFLIQYYNGEERAKGNILERFSAQQFPDLHSELNLSSLELGDSALYFCASSVEAGATYEQYFGPGTRLTVT.

The sample holds one count of this clone. The CDR3 is CATDGRDGGYTF. CDR3 in DNA: TGTGCCACCGACGGCAGGGATGGAGGCTACACCTTC. The chain couples TRBV19 to TRBJ1-2; D possibly corresponds to TRBD1 (5 bases). V gave up 10 bases and J gave up 8 bases, with 17 bases separating them. The CDR3 loop spans 12 amino acids. Germline CDR1 and CDR2: LNHDA and SQIVND (reference sequence).

The chain combines TRBV6-6 with TRBJ2-6; D unresolved. Trimming left V 6 bases short and J 4 bases short, with 4 bases between. CDR3 length: 12 amino acids. Germline CDR1 reads MNHNY; CDR2 reads SVGAGI (reference sequence). For the CDR3, the DNA is TGTGCCAGCAGGGCCGGGGCCAACGTCCTGACTTTC. Translation: CASRAGANVLTF.

CDR3: CASSLAGGRHEQYF. CDR3 nucleotide sequence: TGTGCCAGCAGCTTAGCGGGAGGGAGACACGAGCAGTACTTC. This rearrangement joins TRBV7-2 to TRBJ2-7; 7 positions agree with TRBD2. This CDR3 is built from 14 residues. Germline V lookup: CDR1 SGHTA, CDR2 FQGNSA. After removal of 0 bases from V and 5 bases from J, the junction contained 4 bases not matched to a gene.

For this clone: A junction end diverges from the germline sequence, so it may reflect a read error. The V and J genes are TRBV19 and TRBJ1-5, with TRBD1 matching over 7 bases. Per germline, CDR1 LNHDA and CDR2 SQIVND (reference sequence). The CDR3 spans 15 residues. The CDR3 region has the DNA TGTGCCAGTAGTGTAGAACAGGGGTGGACGCAGCCCCAGCATTTT. Protein sequence: CASSVEQGWTQPQHF.

V is TRBV5-1 and J is TRBJ2-5, with 15 nucleotides matching TRBD2. The V gene's germline CDR1 is SGHRS and CDR2 YFSETQ. J was trimmed by 5 bases and V by 2 bases; bases with no gene match: 1. The length of the CDR3 is 15 residues. For the CDR3, the DNA is TGCGCCAGCAGCTTTGGGACTAGCGGGGGGGAGACCCAGTACTTC. It specifies CASSFGTSGGETQYF.

The rearrangement uses TRBV5-1 and TRBJ1-1; 9 bases match TRBD1. This CDR3 contains 15 residues. Germline trimming cut 2 bases from V and 3 bases from J; bases unmatched to any gene: 5. Germline-derived CDR1 and CDR2 are SGHRS and YFSETQ. DNA of the CDR3: TGCGCCAGCAGCTTACAGGGGGCAGGTCACACTGAAGCTTTCTTT. Protein product: CASSLQGAGHTEAFF.

The rearrangement links TRBV7-9 to TRBJ1-5, with a weak D call TRBD1 (6 bases). In germline, CDR1 is SEHNR, CDR2 FQNEAQ (reference sequence). This CDR3 has 14 residues. The germline V and J ends were trimmed by 5 bases and 7 bases, with 15 bases remaining between them. CDR3 coding DNA: TGTGCCAGCAGCCCGGACAGTTCAGGACAGCCCCAGCATTTT. It translates to CASSPDSSGQPQHF.

The chain recombines TRBV5-1 with TRBJ2-3; the D gene is possibly TRBD2 (5 bases). The germline gives CDR1 SGHRS, CDR2 YFSETQ. The CDR3 spans 14 residues. The germline V and J ends were trimmed by 4 bases and 0 bases, with 9 bases remaining between them. The CDR3 bases are TGCGCCAGCAGCGAGGGTTACAGCACAGATACGCAGTATTTT. Its translation is CASSEGYSTDTQYF.